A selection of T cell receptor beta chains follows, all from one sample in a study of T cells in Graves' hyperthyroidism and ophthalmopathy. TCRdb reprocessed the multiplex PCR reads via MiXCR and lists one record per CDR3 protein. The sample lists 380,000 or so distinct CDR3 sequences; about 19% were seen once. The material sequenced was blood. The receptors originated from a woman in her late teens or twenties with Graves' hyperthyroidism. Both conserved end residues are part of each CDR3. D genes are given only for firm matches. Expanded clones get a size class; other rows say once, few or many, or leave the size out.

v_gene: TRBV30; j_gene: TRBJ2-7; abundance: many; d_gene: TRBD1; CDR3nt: TGTGCCTGGAGTGCAGGGACAGTACCCTACGAGCAGTACTTC; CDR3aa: CAWSAGTVPYEQYF
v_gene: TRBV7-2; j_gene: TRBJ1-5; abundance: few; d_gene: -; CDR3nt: TGTGCCAGCAGCTTAGCACAGAGGCAGGGGATATATAGCAATCAGCCCCAGCATTTT; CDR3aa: CASSLAQRQGIYSNQPQHF
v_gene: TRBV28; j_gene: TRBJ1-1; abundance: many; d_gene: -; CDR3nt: TGTGCCAGCAGTGGAGCCGGGGGCACTGAAGCTTTCTTT; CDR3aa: CASSGAGGTEAFF
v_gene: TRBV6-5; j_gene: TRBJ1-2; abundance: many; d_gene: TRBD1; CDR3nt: TGTGCCAGCAGTTTATCGGACAGGGGCTATGGCTACACCTTC; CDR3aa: CASSLSDRGYGYTF
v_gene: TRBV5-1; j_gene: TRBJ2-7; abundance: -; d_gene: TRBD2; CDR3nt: TGCGCCAGCAGCTCCTCCGCAGGGACTAGCGGGGGCTCCTACGAGCAGTACTTC; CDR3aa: CASSSSAGTSGGSYEQYF
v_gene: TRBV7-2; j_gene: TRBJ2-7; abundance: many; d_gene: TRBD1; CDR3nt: TGTGCCAGCAGCTCGCTCCGGGACAGGGCCTACGAGCAGTACTTC; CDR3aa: CASSSLRDRAYEQYF
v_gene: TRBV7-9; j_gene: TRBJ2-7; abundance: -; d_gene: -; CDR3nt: TGTGCCAGCAGCTTCCCCAGCGGCTACGAGCAGTACTTC; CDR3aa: CASSFPSGYEQYF
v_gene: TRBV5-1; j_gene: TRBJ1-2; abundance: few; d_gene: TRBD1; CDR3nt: TGCGCCAGCAGCTTGAGAGGGACAGCTAACTATGGCTACACCTTC; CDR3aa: CASSLRGTANYGYTF
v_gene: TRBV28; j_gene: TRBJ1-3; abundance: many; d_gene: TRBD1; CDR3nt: TGTGCCAGCAGTTTCTCCGACAGGGTTGGAAACACCATATATTTT; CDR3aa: CASSFSDRVGNTIYF
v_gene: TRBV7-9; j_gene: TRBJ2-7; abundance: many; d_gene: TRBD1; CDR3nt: TGTGCCAGCAGTTCGGACAGGGGGCAACGCGAGCAGTACTTC; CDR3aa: CASSSDRGQREQYF
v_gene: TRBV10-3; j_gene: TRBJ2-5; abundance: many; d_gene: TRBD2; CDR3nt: TGTGCCATCAGCGGGACTAGCGGCCAAGAGACCCAGTACTTC; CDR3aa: CAISGTSGQETQYF
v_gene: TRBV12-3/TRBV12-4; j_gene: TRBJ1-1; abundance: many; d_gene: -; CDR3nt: TGTGCCAGCAGTTCTGTAGAGGCTGAAGCTTTCTTT; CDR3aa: CASSSVEAEAFF
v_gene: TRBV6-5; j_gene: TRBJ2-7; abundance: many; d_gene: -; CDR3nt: TGTGCCAGCAGTTACTCGACGATCAACGAGCAGTACTTC; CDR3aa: CASSYSTINEQYF
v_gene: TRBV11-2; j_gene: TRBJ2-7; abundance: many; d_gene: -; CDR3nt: TGTGCCAGCAGCTTAGTGGACGAGCAGTACTTC; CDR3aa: CASSLVDEQYF
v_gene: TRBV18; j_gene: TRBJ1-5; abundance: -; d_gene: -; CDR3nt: TGTGCCAGCTCACCAGGGGTGTTGGCGAATCAGCCCCAGCATTTT; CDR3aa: CASSPGVLANQPQHF
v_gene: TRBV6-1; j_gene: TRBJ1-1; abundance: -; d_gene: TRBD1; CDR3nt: TGTGCCAGCAGTCCCCTGTTGGCGGACAGGGGGCAAGCTTTCTTT; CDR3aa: CASSPLLADRGQAFF
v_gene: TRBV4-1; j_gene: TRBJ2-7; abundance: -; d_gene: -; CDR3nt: TGCGCCAGCAGCCAATCCACCGGGATCTCCTACGAGCAGTACTTC; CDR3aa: CASSQSTGISYEQYF
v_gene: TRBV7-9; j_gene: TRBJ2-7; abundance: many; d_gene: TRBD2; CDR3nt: TGTGCCAGCAGCTTAGTAGCAGCGGGGTCGGGCGAGCAGTACTTC; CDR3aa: CASSLVAAGSGEQYF
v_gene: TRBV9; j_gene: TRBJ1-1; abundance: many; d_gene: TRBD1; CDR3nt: TGTGCCAGCAGCCCGCTGACAGGGATGAACACTGAAGCTTTCTTT; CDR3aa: CASSPLTGMNTEAFF
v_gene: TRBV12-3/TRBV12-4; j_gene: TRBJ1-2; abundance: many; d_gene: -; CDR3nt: TGTGCCAGCCACGGAGGGGGTCCCTATGGCTACACCTTC; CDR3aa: CASHGGGPYGYTF
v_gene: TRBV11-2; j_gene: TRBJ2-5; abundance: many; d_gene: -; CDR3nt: TGTGCCAGCAGTTACCGGACTATGGCGTGGGAGACCCAGTACTTC; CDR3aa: CASSYRTMAWETQYF
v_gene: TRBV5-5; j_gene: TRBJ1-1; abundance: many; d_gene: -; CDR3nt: TGTGCCAGCAACTCAATGAACACTGAAGCTTTCTTT; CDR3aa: CASNSMNTEAFF
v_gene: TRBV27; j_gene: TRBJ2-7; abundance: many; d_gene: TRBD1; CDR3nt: TGTGCCAGCAGTGCCTACAGGGGGCTGAAGTACGAGCAGTACTTC; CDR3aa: CASSAYRGLKYEQYF
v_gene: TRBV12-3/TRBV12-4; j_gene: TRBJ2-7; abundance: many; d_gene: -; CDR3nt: TGTGCCAGCAGTCCGGGACAACCCTTCTACGAGCAGTACTTC; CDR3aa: CASSPGQPFYEQYF
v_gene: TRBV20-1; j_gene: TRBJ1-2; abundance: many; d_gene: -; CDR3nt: TGCAGTGCTAGAGCCCAGCCCCAAGGTATGCCGGGCACCTTC; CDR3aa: CSARAQPQGMPGTF
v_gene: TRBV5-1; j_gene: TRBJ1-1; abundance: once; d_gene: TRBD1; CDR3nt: TGCGCCAGCAGCTCGGGGACAGGGTGGGAAATGAACACTGAAGCTTTCTTT; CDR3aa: CASSSGTGWEMNTEAFF
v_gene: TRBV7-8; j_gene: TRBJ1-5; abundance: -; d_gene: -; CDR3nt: TGTGCCAGCAGCTTAGCTGTACACAGCAATCAGCCCCAGCATTTT; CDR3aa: CASSLAVHSNQPQHF
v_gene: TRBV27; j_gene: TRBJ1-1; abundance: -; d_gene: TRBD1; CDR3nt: TGTGCCAGCAGTTTAAACAGGGGGTCAACTGAAGCTTTCTTT; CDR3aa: CASSLNRGSTEAFF
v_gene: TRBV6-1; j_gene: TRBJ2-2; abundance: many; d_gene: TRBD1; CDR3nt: TGTGCCAGCAGACCTCGACAGGGTGGCACCGGGGAGCTGTTTTTT; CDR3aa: CASRPRQGGTGELFF
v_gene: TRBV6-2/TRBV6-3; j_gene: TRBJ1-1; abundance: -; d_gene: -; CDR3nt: TGTGCCAGCACCCAACCGGGTAGGGGGACTGAAGCTTTCTTT; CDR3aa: CASTQPGRGTEAFF
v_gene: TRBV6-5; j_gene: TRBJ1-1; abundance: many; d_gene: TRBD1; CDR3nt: TGTGCCAGAGAAGAAAGGGACAGCCAGAACACTGAAGCTTTCTTT; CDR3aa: CAREERDSQNTEAFF
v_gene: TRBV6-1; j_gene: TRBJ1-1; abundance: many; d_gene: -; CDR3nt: TGTGCCAGCAGGCCCCCGGGTAGCCCTGAAGCTTTCTTT; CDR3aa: CASRPPGSPEAFF
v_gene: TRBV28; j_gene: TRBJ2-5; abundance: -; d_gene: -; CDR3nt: TGTGCCAGCAGTTCGGGACTTTTCCAAGAGACCCAGTACTTC; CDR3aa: CASSSGLFQETQYF
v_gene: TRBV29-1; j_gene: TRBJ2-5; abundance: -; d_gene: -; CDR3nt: TGCAGCTCTACCCCCCTAGCTAGGGAGACCCAGTACTTC; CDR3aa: CSSTPLARETQYF
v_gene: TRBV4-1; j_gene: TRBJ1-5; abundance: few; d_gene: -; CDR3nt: TGCGCCAGCAGCCAAGAAGCGTATAGCAATCAGCCCCAGCATTTT; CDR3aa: CASSQEAYSNQPQHF
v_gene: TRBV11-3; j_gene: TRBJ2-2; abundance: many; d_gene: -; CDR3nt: TGTGCCAGCAGCTCACTCAAGGACGGACTGAACACCGGGGAGCTGTTTTTT; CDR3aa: CASSSLKDGLNTGELFF